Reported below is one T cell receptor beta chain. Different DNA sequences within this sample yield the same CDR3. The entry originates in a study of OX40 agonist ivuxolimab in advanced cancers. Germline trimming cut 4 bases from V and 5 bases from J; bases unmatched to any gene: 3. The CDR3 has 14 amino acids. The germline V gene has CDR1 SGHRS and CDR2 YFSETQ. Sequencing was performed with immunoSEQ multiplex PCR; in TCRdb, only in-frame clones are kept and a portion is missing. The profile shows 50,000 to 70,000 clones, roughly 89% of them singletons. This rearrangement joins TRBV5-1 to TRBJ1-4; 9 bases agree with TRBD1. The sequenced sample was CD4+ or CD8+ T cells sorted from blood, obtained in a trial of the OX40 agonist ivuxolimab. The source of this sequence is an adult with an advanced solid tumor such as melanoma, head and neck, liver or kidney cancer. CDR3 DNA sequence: TGCGCCAGCAGCCCTGGGACAGGGAATGAAAAACTGTTTTTT. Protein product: CASSPGTGNEKLFF.